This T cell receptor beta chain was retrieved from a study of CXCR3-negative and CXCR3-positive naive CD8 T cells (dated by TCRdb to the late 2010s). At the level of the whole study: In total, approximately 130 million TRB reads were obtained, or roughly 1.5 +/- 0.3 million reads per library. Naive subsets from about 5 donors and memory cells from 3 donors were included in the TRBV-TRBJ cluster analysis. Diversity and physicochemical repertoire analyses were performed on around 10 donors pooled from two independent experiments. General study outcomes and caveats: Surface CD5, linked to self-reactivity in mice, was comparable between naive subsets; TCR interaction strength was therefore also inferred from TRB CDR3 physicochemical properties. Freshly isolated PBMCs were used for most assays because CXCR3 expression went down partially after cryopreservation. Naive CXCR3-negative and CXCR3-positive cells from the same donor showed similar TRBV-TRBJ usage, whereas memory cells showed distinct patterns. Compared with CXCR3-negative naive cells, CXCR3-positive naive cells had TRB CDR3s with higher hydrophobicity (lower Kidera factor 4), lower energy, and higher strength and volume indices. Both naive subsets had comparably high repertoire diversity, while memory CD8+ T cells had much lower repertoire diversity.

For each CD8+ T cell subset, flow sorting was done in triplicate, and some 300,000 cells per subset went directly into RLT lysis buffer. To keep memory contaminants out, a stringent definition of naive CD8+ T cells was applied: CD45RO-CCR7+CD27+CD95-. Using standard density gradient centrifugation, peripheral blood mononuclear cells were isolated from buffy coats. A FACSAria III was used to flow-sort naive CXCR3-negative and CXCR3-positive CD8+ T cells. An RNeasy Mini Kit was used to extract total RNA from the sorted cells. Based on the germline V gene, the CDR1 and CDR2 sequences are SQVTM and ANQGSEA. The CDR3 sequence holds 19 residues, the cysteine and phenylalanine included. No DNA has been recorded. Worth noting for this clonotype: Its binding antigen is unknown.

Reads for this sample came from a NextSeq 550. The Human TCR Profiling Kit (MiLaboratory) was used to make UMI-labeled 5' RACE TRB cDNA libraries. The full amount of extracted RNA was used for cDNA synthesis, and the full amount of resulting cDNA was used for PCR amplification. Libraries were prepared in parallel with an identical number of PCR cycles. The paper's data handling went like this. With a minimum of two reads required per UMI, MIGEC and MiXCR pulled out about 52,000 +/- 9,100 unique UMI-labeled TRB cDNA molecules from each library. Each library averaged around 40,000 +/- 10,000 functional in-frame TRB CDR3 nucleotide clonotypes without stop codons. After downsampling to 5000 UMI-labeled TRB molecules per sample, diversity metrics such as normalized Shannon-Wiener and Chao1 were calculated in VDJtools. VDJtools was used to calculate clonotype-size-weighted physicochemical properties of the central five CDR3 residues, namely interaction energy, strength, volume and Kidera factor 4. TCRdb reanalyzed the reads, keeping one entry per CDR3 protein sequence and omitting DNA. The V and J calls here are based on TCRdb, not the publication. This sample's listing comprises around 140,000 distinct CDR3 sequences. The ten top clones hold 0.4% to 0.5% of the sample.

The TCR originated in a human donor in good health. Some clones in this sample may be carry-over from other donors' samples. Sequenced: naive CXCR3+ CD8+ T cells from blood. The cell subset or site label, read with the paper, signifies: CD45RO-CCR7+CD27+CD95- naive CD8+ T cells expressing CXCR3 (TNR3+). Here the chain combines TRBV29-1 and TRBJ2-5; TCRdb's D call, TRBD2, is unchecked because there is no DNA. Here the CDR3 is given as CSVEDPTTDSGPDAETQYF.